The sequence of this TCR beta chain was determined in a study of T cell clonotyping in hematopoietic cell transplantation. General study results and limits: Recipient TCR diversity dropped after transplant; expanded clonotypes rose from day 30 to 180.

TCRdb's table, derived via immunoSEQ multiplex PCR, lists solely in-frame clones and lacks some. The profile shows some 40,000 clones, about 95% of them singletons. V was shortened by 3 bases and J by 7 bases, with 13 bases between the two germline ends. CDR1 is MGHRA and CDR2 is YSYEKL in the germline V gene. This CDR3 region has 14 residues. Concerning this clone: What it binds is not known.

This TCR was sampled from a man younger than 40 in good health. Some clones in this sample may be carry-over from other donors' samples. The chain links TRBV4-1 to TRBJ1-5; D is possibly TRBD1 (6 bases). Specimen: peripheral blood mononuclear cells. Written as DNA, the CDR3 is TGCGCCAGCAGCCAGACAGGAAAGGGCCAGCCCCAGCATTTT. It specifies CASSQTGKGQPQHF.